This TCR beta chain was sequenced during a study of shared clonotypes between healthy human individuals. Authors' processing steps: Filtering differed, since immunoSEQ gave only junction sequences and no quality scores. Assay: immunoSEQ multiplex PCR; the TCRdb copy retains only in-frame clones and omits some. The V and J calls and clone size come from that table; D and trimming were worked out from the DNA. The table shows approximately 2.1 million clones, with over 85% occurring only once. V shed 3 bases, J shed 9 bases, and the junction held 9 bases outside the gene matches. The CDR3 extends over 15 amino acids. Germline V CDR1 and CDR2: LNHDA, SQIVND (reference sequence).

V is TRBV19 and J is TRBJ1-1, with 11 bases fitting TRBD1. Sequencing was done on a sample of naive CD4+ T cells from PBMCs. As for subset: CD45RA+ positively selected. The origin of this receptor is a man aged 18 to 30 in good health. Some clones in this sample may be carry-over from other donors' samples. The DNA for the CDR3 is TGTGCCAGTAGTATCTCCCCCGGGACAGGGGGAAAAGCTTTCTTT. It specifies CASSISPGTGGKAFF.